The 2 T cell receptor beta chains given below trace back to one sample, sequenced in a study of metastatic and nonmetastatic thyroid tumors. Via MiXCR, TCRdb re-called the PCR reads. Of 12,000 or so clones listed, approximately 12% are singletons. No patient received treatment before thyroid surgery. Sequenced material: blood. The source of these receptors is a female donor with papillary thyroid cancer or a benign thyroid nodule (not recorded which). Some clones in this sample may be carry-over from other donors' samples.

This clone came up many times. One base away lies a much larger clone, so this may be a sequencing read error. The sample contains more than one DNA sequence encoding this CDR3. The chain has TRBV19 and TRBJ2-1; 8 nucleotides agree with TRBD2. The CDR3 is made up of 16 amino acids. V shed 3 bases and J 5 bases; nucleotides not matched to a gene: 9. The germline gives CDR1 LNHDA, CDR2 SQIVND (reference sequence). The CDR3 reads CASSIGSGSYHNEQFF. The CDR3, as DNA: TGTGCCAGTAGTATCGGGAGCGGGAGCTATCACAATGAGCAGTTCTTC.

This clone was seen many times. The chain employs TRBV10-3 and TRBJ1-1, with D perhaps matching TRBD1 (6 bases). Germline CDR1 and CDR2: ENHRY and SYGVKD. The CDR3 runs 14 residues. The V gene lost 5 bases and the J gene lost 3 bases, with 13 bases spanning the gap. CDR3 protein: CAISSQGSHTEAFF. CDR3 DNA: TGTGCCATCAGTTCTCAGGGGAGTCACACTGAAGCTTTCTTT.